These T cell receptor beta chains were read from a single sample in a study of shared clonotypes between healthy human individuals. Produced via immunoSEQ multiplex PCR; TCRdb's table is partial and in-frame only. The top ten hold around 0.35% of the sample, which has 2 million to 2.5 million clones, 92% seen once. Sequencing was performed on naive CD4+ T cells from PBMCs. The receptors were gathered from a young man in good health. Some clones in this sample may be carry-over from other donors' samples. Each CDR3 is given with its conserved first and last residue. Each record gives: V gene, D gene, clone size, J gene, CDR3 DNA, CDR3 protein. A D gene is named only where the DNA matches it firmly. Size tells how often a clone was seen (once, few, many) or the class of an expanded clone, and some rows leave it out.

v_call: TRBV29-1; d_call: TRBD2; clone_size: -; j_call: TRBJ2-7; cdr3_nt: TGCAGCGCAACAGGGGCGGCTAGCGGGAGCCCCTACGAGCAGTACTTC; cdr3_aa: CSATGAASGSPYEQYF
v_call: TRBV7-6; d_call: TRBD1; clone_size: -; j_call: TRBJ2-2; cdr3_nt: TGTGCCAGCAGCTTAGACCTCCGGGACAGGGCCACCGGGGAGCTGTTTTTT; cdr3_aa: CASSLDLRDRATGELFF
v_call: TRBV18; d_call: -; clone_size: -; j_call: TRBJ2-7; cdr3_nt: TGTGCCAGCTCACCTCAAAGCTACGAGCAGTACTTC; cdr3_aa: CASSPQSYEQYF
v_call: TRBV7-2; d_call: -; clone_size: once; j_call: TRBJ2-7; cdr3_nt: TGTGCCAGCAGCATCCGGGCCACATCCTACGAGCAGTACTTC; cdr3_aa: CASSIRATSYEQYF
v_call: TRBV11-2; d_call: TRBD2; clone_size: -; j_call: TRBJ2-1; cdr3_nt: TGTGCCAGCAGCTTAGTGGGGACTAGCGGCAATGAGCAGTTCTTC; cdr3_aa: CASSLVGTSGNEQFF
v_call: TRBV28; d_call: -; clone_size: -; j_call: TRBJ2-1; cdr3_nt: TGTGCCAGCAGTAAACAGGGACCCAATGAGCAGTTCTTC; cdr3_aa: CASSKQGPNEQFF
v_call: TRBV18; d_call: -; clone_size: -; j_call: TRBJ2-7; cdr3_nt: TGTGCCAGCTCACTGAGTATTACGGGGCCCTACGAGCAGTACTTC; cdr3_aa: CASSLSITGPYEQYF
v_call: TRBV27; d_call: TRBD2; clone_size: -; j_call: TRBJ2-4; cdr3_nt: TGTGCCAGCAGTTTACAATTGACTAGCGGGAGAAACATTCAGTACTTC; cdr3_aa: CASSLQLTSGRNIQYF
v_call: TRBV2; d_call: TRBD2; clone_size: -; j_call: TRBJ2-7; cdr3_nt: TGTGCCAGCATTGAGGTCCCTGGAGGGGTAGCGGGAGCTCCCGAGCAGTACTTC; cdr3_aa: CASIEVPGGVAGAPEQYF
v_call: TRBV4-1; d_call: TRBD2; clone_size: -; j_call: TRBJ2-7; cdr3_nt: TGCGCCAGCAGCCACCTGACTAGCGGGAGTAAGGGGAACTCCTACGAGCAGTACTTC; cdr3_aa: CASSHLTSGSKGNSYEQYF
v_call: TRBV20-1; d_call: -; clone_size: -; j_call: TRBJ2-1; cdr3_nt: TGCAGTGCTGCGGGGAATGAGCAGTTCTTC; cdr3_aa: CSAAGNEQFF
v_call: TRBV29-1; d_call: -; clone_size: -; j_call: TRBJ2-5; cdr3_nt: TGCAGCGTCCTGGGCAGCGTGGACTCCTCAACCCAGTACTTC; cdr3_aa: CSVLGSVDSSTQYF
v_call: TRBV12-5; d_call: TRBD1; clone_size: -; j_call: TRBJ2-3; cdr3_nt: TGTGCTAGTGGTTCGGGACAGGGAATCACAGATACGCAGTATTTT; cdr3_aa: CASGSGQGITDTQYF
v_call: TRBV5-4; d_call: -; clone_size: -; j_call: TRBJ2-1; cdr3_nt: TGTGCCAGCAGCTTGAGACAGGCCTACAATGAGCAGTTCTTC; cdr3_aa: CASSLRQAYNEQFF
v_call: TRBV5-1; d_call: -; clone_size: -; j_call: TRBJ1-1; cdr3_nt: TGCGCCAGCGGGGCGGGGGGCTTCAACACTGAAGCTTTCTTT; cdr3_aa: CASGAGGFNTEAFF
v_call: TRBV4-2; d_call: -; clone_size: -; j_call: TRBJ2-5; cdr3_nt: TGTGCCAGCAGCCAAGGTTCGGCAGAGGAAGAGACCCAGTACTTC; cdr3_aa: CASSQGSAEEETQYF
v_call: TRBV5-1; d_call: -; clone_size: -; j_call: TRBJ2-3; cdr3_nt: TGCGCCAGCAGCACCCCTGAGGATACGCAGTATTTT; cdr3_aa: CASSTPEDTQYF